These 16 T cell receptor beta chains originate from one sample sequenced in a study of cytomegalovirus exposure and HLA in healthy donors. The PCR ran on 60 Vbeta and 13 Jbeta primers. The assay was immunoSEQ multiplex PCR, and TCRdb's table has in-frame clones only and misses some. The data hold around 150,000 clones, with approximately 80% observed a single time. The sequenced sample was PBMCs. All receptors derive from a man in his forties or fifties in good health and CMV-seronegative.

This clone was observed once. Sequence at one end of the junction differs from germline and may be a read error. The chain has TRBV11-1 and TRBJ2-7; 12 bases match TRBD1. CDR3 size: 15 residues. The germline gives CDR1 SGHAT, CDR2 FQDESV (reference sequence). The CDR3 here is CASSRRDRGLSERYF. CDR3 bases: TGTGCCAGCAGCCGCCGGGACAGGGGGCTCTCCGAGCGGTACTTC. The full variable domain, its missing parts supplied by reference TRBV11-1 and TRBJ2-7, is EAEVAQSPRYKITEKSQAVAFWCDPISGHATLYWYRQILGQGPELLVQFQDESVVDDSQLPKDRFSAERLKGVDSTLKIQPAELGDSAMYLCASSRRDRGLSERYFGPGTRLTVT.

The rearrangement joins TRBV18 to TRBJ2-7, with D possibly being TRBD1 (6 bases). CDR3 length: 20 amino acids. Trimming shortened V by 2 bases and J by 0 bases, and 26 bases separated the two germline ends. CDR1 is KGHSH, CDR2 LQKENI, per germline. Here the CDR3 reads CASSPTLPDSGASSSYEQYF. For the CDR3, the DNA is TGTGCCAGCTCACCAACGCTGCCGGACAGCGGCGCCTCGAGCTCCTACGAGCAGTACTTC.

V gene TRBV6-1 combines with J gene TRBJ1-2; D is ambiguous. Looked up from germline, CDR1 is MNHNS and CDR2 is SASEGT. CDR3 length: 13 residues. V lost 3 bases to trimming and J lost 2 bases, with 7 bases between them. The CDR3 coding sequence is TGTGCCAGCAGTGAGGTGGGCAACTATGGCTACACCTTC. Protein product: CASSEVGNYGYTF.

V gene TRBV6-1 combines with J gene TRBJ1-1; TRBD1 is a possible D gene (5 bases). Trimming pared 2 bases from V and 5 bases from J, leaving 12 bases between. The CDR3 is made up of 14 amino acids. Germline V gene lookup returns CDR1 MNHNS and CDR2 SASEGT. The CDR3 is CASSELGGWTEAFF. CDR3 nucleotides: TGTGCCAGCAGTGAATTGGGGGGGTGGACTGAAGCTTTCTTT.

This clone was seen more than once but under ten times. The chain carries TRBV4-1 and TRBJ1-2; possibly TRBD1 for D (5 bases). Per germline, CDR1 MGHRA and CDR2 YSYEKL. This CDR3 is 20 amino acids long. Deletions cut 2 bases from V and 8 bases from J, with 33 bases between. The CDR3 loop reads CASSQLGPPWRDAGHSGYTF. DNA of the CDR3: TGCGCCAGCAGCCAACTGGGTCCCCCGTGGCGGGACGCAGGACACTCCGGCTACACCTTC.

This clone was observed once. This chain joins TRBV7-9 and TRBJ2-4, with 8 bases lining up with TRBD1. Losses at the gene ends were 1 base for V and 0 bases for J; bases not matched to a gene: 5. Germline values: CDR1 SEHNR, CDR2 FQNEAQ (reference sequence). CDR3 length: 17 residues. The CDR3 DNA is TGTGCCAGCAGCTTAGAGGTGACAGGGGTAGCCAAAAACATTCAGTACTTC. Translation gives CASSLEVTGVAKNIQYF.

The gene calls are TRBV5-1 and TRBJ2-5; TRBD1 is a possible D gene (6 bases). TRBJ2-7 matches the DNA end more closely, so the J call is doubtful. Germline values: CDR1 SGHRS, CDR2 YFSETQ. CDR3 length: 16 residues. Here the CDR3 reads CASSLEGESGYYEQYF. The CDR3 DNA reads as TGCGCCAGCAGCTTGGAGGGGGAATCCGGGTACTACGAGCAGTACTTC.

As for this clone: Other nucleotide sequences in the sample specify the same CDR3. This chain links TRBV5-6 with TRBJ2-3, with 9 nucleotides matching TRBD2. CDR3 length equals 15 residues. Germline CDR1 and CDR2: SGHDT and YYEEEE. V lost 2 bases, J lost 6 bases, and 7 bases stayed unmatched. As DNA, the CDR3 is TGTGCCAGCAGCTTAACTAGCGGGCCAGGGGATACGCAGTATTTT. Protein: CASSLTSGPGDTQYF.

This chain uses TRBV30 with TRBJ1-1; D not certain. V lost 6 bases, J lost 4 bases, and 6 bases lay in between. CDR3 size: 10 residues. Germline loops: CDR1 GTSNPN, CDR2 SVGIG (reference sequence). The CDR3 sequence: CACDTTEAFF. In DNA, the CDR3 is TGTGCCTGTGACACCACTGAAGCTTTCTTT.

This clone was seen more than once but under ten times. This chain connects TRBV28 to TRBJ2-5; a possible D gene is TRBD2 (6 bases). V gave up 3 bases and J gave up 5 bases, with 13 bases separating them. The CDR3 contains 14 residues. Per the germline V gene, CDR1 is MDHEN and CDR2 is SYDVKM. This CDR3 is CASSLPPGRETQYF. The CDR3 region has the DNA TGTGCCAGCAGTTTGCCTCCGGGGAGGGAGACCCAGTACTTC.

J is TRBJ2-2 and V is TRBV4-3; 7 positions match TRBD2. Germline CDR1 LGHNA, CDR2 YSLEER. V shed 5 bases, J shed 6 bases, and the junction held 9 bases outside the gene matches. CDR3 length: 15 amino acids. As DNA, the CDR3 is TGCGCCAGCAGCGCTCGGACTAGTTATTCCGGGGAGCTGTTTTTT. Encoded protein: CASSARTSYSGELFF.

The CDR3 DNA sequence: TGTGCCAGCAGCAACCCGCGGGGTACGCAGTATTTT. Protein: CASSNPRGTQYF. The J gene is TRBJ2-3, the V gene TRBV6-5; D is possibly TRBD2 (6 bases). V was trimmed by 6 bases and J by 8 bases, leaving 12 bases between them. This CDR3 region has 12 residues. Looked up from germline, CDR1 is MNHEY and CDR2 is SVGAGI.

This chain joins TRBV6-5 and TRBJ2-5; 8 positions agree with TRBD2. Germline CDR1 reads MNHEY; CDR2 reads SVGAGI. J gave up 12 bases and V 0 bases, and 12 bases lay outside the gene matches. The CDR3 has 15 amino acids. In DNA, the CDR3 is TGTGCCAGCAGTTACTCAAGCCCCCTGACTAGCGCTGAGTACTTC. This codes for CASSYSSPLTSAEYF.

CDR3 nucleotide sequence: TGTGCCAGCTTCGTAGCTAGCGGCGAGCAGTACTTC. Translation: CASFVASGEQYF. The chain couples TRBV18 to TRBJ2-7; 7 bases fit TRBD2. V shed 7 bases and J 6 bases; nucleotides not matched to a gene: 6. This CDR3 is built from 12 residues. CDR1 and CDR2 (germline): KGHSH, LQKENI.

Note on this clone: Relative to the germline gene, one junction end is altered; a read error may explain this. The chain combines TRBV4-1 with TRBJ2-6; TRBD2 matches 9 bases. The germline gives CDR1 MGHRA, CDR2 YSYEKL. The CDR3 length is 19 residues. The CDR3 here is CASSQDRLAGFSGANGLTF. CDR3 coding DNA: TGCGCCAGCAGCCAAGATCGGCTAGCGGGATTCTCTGGGGCCAACGGCCTGACTTTC.

The rearrangement uses TRBV6-6 and TRBJ1-5, with D tentatively TRBD1 (5 bases). With 8 bases removed from V and 3 bases from J, the gap between germline ends came to 11 bases. Germline V gene sequence: CDR1 MNHNY, CDR2 SVGAGI (reference sequence). The CDR3 spans 13 residues. The CDR3 here is CASQGAYNQPQHF. The CDR3 DNA reads TGTGCCAGCCAGGGCGCCTACAATCAGCCCCAGCATTTT.